Following are 23 T cell receptor beta chains from one sample sequenced in a study of neurological immune-mediated disorders. TCRdb reprocessed the 5' RACE reads with MiXCR, giving one entry per CDR3 protein. The sample holds roughly 100,000 distinct CDR3 sequences; about 10% are singletons and the top ten take under 4%. Time point meaning: longitudinal time-point 3. The material sequenced was PBMCs. These receptors were obtained from a female donor with HTLV-1-associated myelopathy (HAM/TSP).

This clonotype has ten or more counts. The CDR3 sequence: CASSFRLAGGSYNEQFF. CDR3 coding DNA: TGTGCCAGCAGTTTCCGACTAGCGGGGGGTTCCTACAATGAGCAGTTCTTC. J is TRBJ2-1 and V is TRBV27; 13 nucleotides agree with TRBD2. The germline gives CDR1 MNHEY, CDR2 SMNVEV (reference sequence). CDR3 length: 17 residues. V lost 3 bases to trimming and J lost 1 base; unmatched junction nucleotides: 3.

In its sample, this clonotype was seen many times. The CDR3 nucleotides read TGCGCCAGCAGCTTGGGTACAGGGTTATCTGGAAACACCATATATTTT. Its translation is CASSLGTGLSGNTIYF. V gene TRBV5-1 combines with J gene TRBJ1-3; tentative D call: TRBD1 (6 bases). The CDR3 runs to 16 residues. The germline CDR1 and CDR2 sequences are SGHRS and YFSETQ. V was clipped by 0 bases and J by 1 base, with 11 bases between them.

There are many counts of this clonotype. The CDR3 reads CASSQDPAGISGNEQFF. In nucleotides, the CDR3 is TGTGCCAGCAGCCAAGATCCAGCGGGGATATCGGGTAATGAGCAGTTCTTC. This sequence joins TRBV4-2 and TRBJ2-1; 7 bases match TRBD2. Trimming at V came to 0 bases and at J to 7 bases, leaving 12 bases not matched to a gene. The CDR3 loop spans 17 amino acids. Germline V gene sequence: CDR1 LGHNA, CDR2 YNFKEQ.

This clonotype has a count of ten or more. The chain has TRBV5-1 and TRBJ2-7; D is unclear. The CDR3 has 13 amino acids. CDR1 and CDR2 (germline): SGHRS, YFSETQ. V was pared by 4 bases and J by 4 bases, with 12 bases between. The CDR3 sequence is CASSQRPRYEQYF. CDR3 bases: TGCGCCAGCAGCCAGAGGCCCCGTTACGAGCAGTACTTC.

This clonotype has ten or more counts. The rearrangement links TRBV4-1 to TRBJ2-1; tentative D call: TRBD1 (6 bases). The CDR3 is 14 amino acids. Per germline, CDR1 MGHRA and CDR2 YSYEKL. Trimming shortened V by 10 bases and J by 4 bases, and 17 bases separated the two germline ends. The CDR3 here is CATNERQGYNEQFF. CDR3 sequence (DNA): TGCGCCACCAACGAACGGCAGGGGTACAATGAGCAGTTCTTC.

In this sample, this clonotype turned up many times. V gene TRBV7-9 combines with J gene TRBJ1-2; 8 bases are shared with TRBD1. The CDR3 sequence is 13 residues long. V lost 4 bases to trimming and J lost 5 bases; unmatched junction nucleotides: 3. Per the germline V gene, CDR1 is SEHNR and CDR2 is FQNEAQ (reference sequence). CDR3 DNA sequence: TGTGCCAGCAGCTATGGACAGGGTTATGGCTACACCTTC. This codes for CASSYGQGYGYTF.

At least ten counts were recorded for this clonotype. V gene TRBV5-6 combines with J gene TRBJ2-2, with 9 bases that match TRBD1. CDR1 is SGHDT, CDR2 YYEEEE, per germline. The CDR3 totals 16 residues. V lost 3 bases to trimming and J lost 5 bases; unmatched junction nucleotides: 8. In DNA form, the CDR3 reads TGTGCCAGCAGCTGGTCACAGGGGGCCCGGACCGGGGAGCTGTTTTTT. Protein: CASSWSQGARTGELFF.

This clonotype was seen many times. V and J are TRBV20-1 and TRBJ2-7; 10 nucleotides align to TRBD1. The CDR3 consists of 15 residues. The V segment lost 4 bases and the J segment 4 bases; nucleotides outside the gene matches: 10. In germline, CDR1 is DFQATT, CDR2 SNEGSKA (reference sequence). DNA for the CDR3: TGCAGTGCTAATCTCCCGGGACAGGGGCGATACGAGCAGTACTTC. Its translation is CSANLPGQGRYEQYF.

In its sample, this clonotype was seen many times. V and J are TRBV7-2 and TRBJ2-7, with 12 positions matching TRBD2. CDR1 is SGHTA, CDR2 FQGNSA, per germline. This CDR3 comprises 16 residues. V was pared by 3 bases and J by 0 bases, with 3 bases of the junction left unmatched. DNA for the CDR3: TGTGCCAGCAGCTTTACTAGCGGGGGGATCTCCTACGAGCAGTACTTC. It specifies CASSFTSGGISYEQYF.

This clonotype appeared a few times. This chain links TRBV5-1 with TRBJ2-1; no firm D call. This CDR3 is 15 amino acids long. Trimming stripped 0 bases from V and 3 bases from J, with 10 bases between. The germline CDR1 and CDR2 sequences are SGHRS and YFSETQ. CDR3 nucleotides: TGCGCCAGCAGCTTGGCCGGTCAGGTCTACAATGAGCAGTTCTTC. Translated, it gives CASSLAGQVYNEQFF.

This clonotype has just a few counts. V gene TRBV20-1 combines with J gene TRBJ2-3, with a weak D call TRBD1 (6 bases). CDR1 is DFQATT, CDR2 SNEGSKA, per germline (reference sequence). Between the trimmed V and J ends, which lost 6 bases and 6 bases, there was a span of 19 bases. This CDR3 contains 14 residues. For the CDR3, the DNA is TGCAGTGCCCCCGGCAGGGGTGGTATTGATACGCAGTATTTT. It codes for CSAPGRGGIDTQYF.

J is TRBJ1-2 and V is TRBV14; the D gene is possibly TRBD1 (5 bases). The CDR3 sequence is 14 residues long. The ends were cut back, 6 bases at V and 4 bases at J, with 15 bases in the middle. Per germline, CDR1 SGHDN and CDR2 FVKESK. As DNA, the CDR3 is TGTGCCAGCAGAGTTGAAGGGACCATCTATGGCTACACCTTC. Protein sequence: CASRVEGTIYGYTF.

Points on this clonotype: This may stem from a read error, because a much larger clone lies one nucleotide away. The V and J genes are TRBV7-2 and TRBJ2-3; 15 bases match TRBD2. Germline values: CDR1 SGHTA, CDR2 FQGNSA. V gave up 0 bases and J gave up 4 bases; unmatched junction bases: 5. The CDR3 is made up of 18 amino acids. CDR3 DNA sequence: TGTGCCAGCAGCTTAGCGATTGGACTAGCGGGGGGGCCAGATACGCAGTATTTT. Translating gives CASSLAIGLAGGPDTQYF.

At least ten counts were recorded for this clonotype. V and J are TRBV5-1 and TRBJ1-4; D unclear. Between the trimmed V and J ends, which lost 0 bases and 3 bases, there was a span of 9 bases. The CDR3 covers 15 residues. The germline CDR1 and CDR2 sequences are SGHRS and YFSETQ. The CDR3 reads CASSLVGAPNEKLFF. The CDR3 DNA sequence: TGCGCCAGCAGCTTGGTGGGCGCCCCTAATGAAAAACTGTTTTTT.

This clonotype was seen at least ten times. The V and J genes are TRBV11-1 and TRBJ2-7; D possibly corresponds to TRBD1 (6 bases). Trimming shortened V by 5 bases and J by 3 bases, and 11 bases separated the two germline ends. The CDR3 loop spans 13 amino acids. Germline assignment: CDR1 SGHAT and CDR2 FQDESV (reference sequence). CDR3 residues: CASSPGVHYEQYF. The CDR3 DNA reads TGTGCCAGCAGCCCAGGGGTCCACTACGAGCAGTACTTC. Together with reference TRBV11-1 and TRBJ2-7, the CDR3 gives the full variable domain: EAEVAQSPRYKITEKSQAVAFWCDPISGHATLYWYRQILGQGPELLVQFQDESVVDDSQLPKDRFSAERLKGVDSTLKIQPAELGDSAMYLCASSPGVHYEQYFGPGTRLTVT.

In its sample, this clonotype was seen a few times. This chain uses TRBV19 with TRBJ2-5; D not resolved. The CDR3 runs to 11 residues. Germline V CDR1 and CDR2: LNHDA, SQIVND (reference sequence). Trimming pared 9 bases from V and 5 bases from J, leaving 10 bases between. This CDR3 is CASGESETQYF. As DNA, the CDR3 is TGTGCCAGCGGCGAGTCTGAGACCCAGTACTTC.

This clonotype showed up just a few times. This chain uses TRBV10-3 with TRBJ2-7; TRBD1 agrees at 8 bases. The CDR3 extends over 13 amino acids. Germline V gene data show CDR1 as ENHRY and CDR2 as SYGVKD. J gave up 5 bases and V 7 bases, and 7 bases lay outside the gene matches. In nucleotides, the CDR3 is TGTGCCATCAAGACAGGGGAAAACCACGAGCAGTACTTC. Its translation: CAIKTGENHEQYF.

By proportion, this clonotype is medium-sized. V gene TRBV12-3 or TRBV12-4 combines with J gene TRBJ2-2, with TRBD2 matching 9 bases. The trim removed 5 bases at V and 6 bases at J, leaving 7 bases unmatched. There are 15 residues in the CDR3. The CDR3 sequence: CASSPGTSFAGELFF. DNA of the CDR3: TGTGCCAGCAGTCCGGGGACTAGCTTTGCCGGGGAGCTGTTTTTT.

This clonotype was picked up many times. This chain joins TRBV12-3 or TRBV12-4 and TRBJ2-7; 8 bases are a match to TRBD1. V gave up 7 bases and J gave up 5 bases; unmatched junction bases: 10. CDR3 size: 14 residues. Here the CDR3 DNA reads TGTGCCAGCACCCACACAGGGGGACCTCACGAGCAGTACTTC. This gives the protein CASTHTGGPHEQYF.

This clonotype occurred many times. The chain links TRBV29-1 to TRBJ2-1; perhaps D is TRBD1 or TRBD2 (5 bases each). The CDR3 covers 13 residues. Deletions cut 5 bases from V and 5 bases from J, with 13 bases between. CDR1 is SQVTM and CDR2 is ANQGSEA in the germline V gene. The CDR3 coding sequence is TGCAGCGTTCGGGACCCGCTACACAATGAGCAGTTCTTC. Residues: CSVRDPLHNEQFF.

This clonotype was picked up many times. CDR3 region: CASSLEKTGNYEQYF. DNA of the CDR3: TGCGCCAGCAGCTTGGAAAAGACAGGGAACTACGAGCAGTACTTC. This rearrangement joins TRBV5-1 to TRBJ2-7; 7 bases agree with TRBD1. Trimming took 0 bases from V and 3 from J; bases not matched to a gene: 6. The CDR3 runs 15 residues. Germline CDR1 reads SGHRS; CDR2 reads YFSETQ.

As DNA, the CDR3 is TGCGCCAGCAGCGCGGGACAGGGGGCTTTCTACGAGCAGTACTTC. Translation gives CASSAGQGAFYEQYF. The gene calls are TRBV4-1 and TRBJ2-7; 12 bases line up with TRBD1. CDR3 length: 15 amino acids. From germline, CDR1 is MGHRA and CDR2 YSYEKL. V shed 5 bases and J 3 bases; nucleotides not matched to a gene: 5.

This rearrangement joins TRBV7-3 to TRBJ2-6, with 10 bases lining up with TRBD1. Germline values: CDR1 SGHTA, CDR2 FQGTGA. V was clipped by 4 bases and J by 0 bases; unmatched bases: 12. CDR3 length: 20 amino acids. CDR3 loop: CASSSSRDRGLSSGANVLTF. The CDR3 coding sequence is TGTGCCAGCAGCTCGTCCCGGGACAGGGGCCTCAGCTCTGGGGCCAACGTCCTGACTTTC.